The 3 T cell receptor beta chains reported below all come from one sample, sequenced in a study of blood T cell repertoires in COVID-19. This table comes from immunoSEQ multiplex PCR, and its TCRdb copy is limited to in-frame clones, with some not included. The sample lists around 25,000 clones, approximately 83% occurring once. The sample was peripheral blood. These receptors all come from a man aged 70-80 years with acute or convalescent COVID-19.

The V gene is TRBV23-1, the J gene TRBJ1-4; 7 bases match TRBD1. TRBV23-1 has ORF status, its function being uncertain. CDR3 size: 15 residues. V shed 6 bases and J 2 bases; nucleotides not matched to a gene: 6. The CDR3 nucleotides read TGCGCCAGCAGAGCCATGACAGGGACTAATGAAAAACTGTTTTTT. It is translated as CASRAMTGTNEKLFF.

This chain uses TRBV5-4 with TRBJ2-2, with a tentative D call TRBD2 (6 bases). V was shortened by 4 bases and J by 0 bases, with 13 bases between the two germline ends. The germline gives CDR1 SGHNT, CDR2 YYREEE (reference sequence). The CDR3 length is 16 residues. DNA for the CDR3: TGTGCCAGCAGCCCGGGGAGGTACGCGAACACCGGGGAGCTGTTTTTT. Translation: CASSPGRYANTGELFF.

The CDR3 reads CATSYWAPEAIIRDTTNEKLFF. DNA of the CDR3: TGTGCCACTTCTTATTGGGCACCGGAGGCCATCATCCGGGACACTACTAATGAAAAACTGTTTTTT. The chain links TRBV27 to TRBJ1-4; D is possibly TRBD1 (6 bases). Trimming removed 10 bases at V and 2 bases at J, with 38 bases between. The V gene's germline CDR1 is MNHEY and CDR2 SMNVEV (reference sequence). The CDR3 sequence is 22 residues long.